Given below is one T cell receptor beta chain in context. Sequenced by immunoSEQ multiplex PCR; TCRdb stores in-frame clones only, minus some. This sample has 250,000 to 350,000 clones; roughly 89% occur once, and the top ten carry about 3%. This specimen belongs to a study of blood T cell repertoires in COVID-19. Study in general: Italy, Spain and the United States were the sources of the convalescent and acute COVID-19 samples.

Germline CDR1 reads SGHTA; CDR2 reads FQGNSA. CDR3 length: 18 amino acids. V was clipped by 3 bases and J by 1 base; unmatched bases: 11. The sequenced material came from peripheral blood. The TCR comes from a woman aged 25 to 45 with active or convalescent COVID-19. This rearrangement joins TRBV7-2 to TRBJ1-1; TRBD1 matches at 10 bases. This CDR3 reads CASSFPDRGRWANTEAFF. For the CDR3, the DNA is TGTGCCAGCAGCTTCCCCGACAGGGGGCGCTGGGCGAACACTGAAGCTTTCTTT. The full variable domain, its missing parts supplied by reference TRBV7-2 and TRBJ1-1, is GAGVSQSPSNKVTEKGKDVELRCDPISGHTALYWYRQSLGQGLEFLIYFQGNSAPDKSGLPSDRFSAERTGGSVSTLTIQRTQQEDSAVYLCASSFPDRGRWANTEAFFGQGTRLTVV.